The T cell receptor beta chain described here comes from a study of Graves' ophthalmopathy and Graves' hyperthyroidism. Each diagnosis was determined on the basis of clinical symptoms, serum thyroxine, TRAb, thyroid ultrasound and orbital computed tomography. The CDR3 sequence is 15 residues long. Germline CDR1 MNHEY, CDR2 SMNVEV (reference sequence). The trim removed 5 bases at V and 6 bases at J, leaving 7 bases unmatched. The study amplified TCR beta CDR3 regions using RNA transcripts. HTBI-primed RT-PCR formed the first round, and a multiplex PCR formed the second. From the multiplex PCR reads, TCRdb called clonotypes with MiXCR, one entry per CDR3 protein. The sample lists 680,000 or so distinct CDR3 sequences; 20% to 25% were seen once.

Input material: peripheral blood. The chain recombines TRBV27 with TRBJ2-7, with TRBD2 identical over 13 bases. The receptor comes from a woman aged 18-29 years with stable Graves' hyperthyroidism. Some clones in this sample may be carry-over from other donors' samples. The CDR3 spells CASSLLGLAGVEQYF. In nucleotides, the CDR3 is TGTGCCAGCAGTCTACTTGGACTAGCGGGAGTCGAGCAGTACTTC.